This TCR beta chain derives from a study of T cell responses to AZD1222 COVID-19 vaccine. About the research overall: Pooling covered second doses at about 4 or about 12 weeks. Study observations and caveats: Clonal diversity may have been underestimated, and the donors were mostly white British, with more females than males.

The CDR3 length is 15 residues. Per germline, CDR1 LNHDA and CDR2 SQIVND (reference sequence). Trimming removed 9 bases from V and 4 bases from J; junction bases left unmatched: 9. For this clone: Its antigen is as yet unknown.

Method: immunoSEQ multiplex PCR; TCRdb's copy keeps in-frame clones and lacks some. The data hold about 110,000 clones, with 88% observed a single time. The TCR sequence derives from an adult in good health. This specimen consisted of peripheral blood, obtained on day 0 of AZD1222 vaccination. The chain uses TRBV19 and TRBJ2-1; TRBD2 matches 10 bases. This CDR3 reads CASHLAGANYNEQFF. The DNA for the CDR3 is TGTGCCAGCCACCTAGCGGGGGCCAATTACAATGAGCAGTTCTTC.